This T cell receptor beta chain was identified in a study of graft-versus-host responses after intestinal transplantation. Study at large: The recipients all started with anti-thymocyte globulin induction and then took tacrolimus and steroids for 2 to 3 years.

General study findings and limits: Some GvH clones were seen earlier in gut or blood, suggesting intestinal origin. In patients with graft-donor T cell macrochimerism, allograft graft-versus-host to host-versus-graft clonal ratios were high.

Germline CDR1 SGHVS, CDR2 FQNEAQ. V was cut by 4 bases and J by 0 bases, with 19 bases left in between. The CDR3 is 18 amino acids. Using immunoSEQ multiplex PCR, the repertoire was profiled, and TCRdb retains in-frame clones only, with some absent. The profile shows 40,000 to 60,000 clones, about 81% of them singletons. This clone was observed once. Its antigen is unidentified. This chain joins TRBV7-8 and TRBJ1-3; no definite D call. The source material was unstimulated CD4+ T cells sorted from spleen or lymph node cells, sampled before transplant. This receptor was obtained from a human donor who was the organ donor for an intestinal transplant. The chain's CDR3 is CASSSSPNIRFSGNTIYF. CDR3 nucleotides: TGTGCCAGCAGCTCTAGCCCCAACATTCGGTTCTCTGGAAACACCATATATTTT.